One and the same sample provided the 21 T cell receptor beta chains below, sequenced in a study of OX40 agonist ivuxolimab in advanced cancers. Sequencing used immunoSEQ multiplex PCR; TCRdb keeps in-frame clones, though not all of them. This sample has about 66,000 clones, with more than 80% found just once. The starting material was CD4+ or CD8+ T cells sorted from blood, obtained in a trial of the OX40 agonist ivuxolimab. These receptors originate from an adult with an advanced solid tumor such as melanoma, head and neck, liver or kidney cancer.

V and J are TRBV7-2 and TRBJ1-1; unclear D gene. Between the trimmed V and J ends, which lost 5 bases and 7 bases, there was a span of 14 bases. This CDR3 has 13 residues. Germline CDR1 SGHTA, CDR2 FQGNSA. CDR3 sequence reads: CASSPWTGREAFF. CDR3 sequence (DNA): TGTGCCAGCAGCCCCTGGACGGGCCGTGAAGCTTTCTTT.

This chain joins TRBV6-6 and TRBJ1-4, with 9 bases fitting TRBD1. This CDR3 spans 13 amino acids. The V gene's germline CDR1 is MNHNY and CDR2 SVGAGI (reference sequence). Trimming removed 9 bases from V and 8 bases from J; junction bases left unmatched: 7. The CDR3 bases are TGTGCCAGTATAGCCGGGACAGGGGAAAAACTGTTTTTT. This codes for CASIAGTGEKLFF.

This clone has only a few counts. CDR3 coding DNA: TGCGCCAGCAGCTTCGACAGTGCTGGGGAGACCCAGTACTTC. Translation gives CASSFDSAGETQYF. V gene TRBV5-1 combines with J gene TRBJ2-5; possibly TRBD1 for D (5 bases). Trimming pared 2 bases from V and 5 bases from J, leaving 13 bases between. This CDR3 is 14 amino acids long. Looked up from germline, CDR1 is SGHRS and CDR2 is YFSETQ.

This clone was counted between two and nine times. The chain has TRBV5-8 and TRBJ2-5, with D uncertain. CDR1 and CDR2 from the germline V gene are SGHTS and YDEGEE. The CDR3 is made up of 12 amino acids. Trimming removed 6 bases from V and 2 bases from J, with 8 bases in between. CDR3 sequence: CASTHRQETQYF. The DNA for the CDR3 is TGTGCCAGCACCCACAGACAAGAGACCCAGTACTTC.

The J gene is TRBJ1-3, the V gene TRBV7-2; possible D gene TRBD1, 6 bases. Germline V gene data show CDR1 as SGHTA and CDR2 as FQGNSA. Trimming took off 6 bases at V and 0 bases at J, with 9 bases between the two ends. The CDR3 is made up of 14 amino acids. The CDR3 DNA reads TGTGCCAGCAGAGGAGGGGGCTCTGGAAACACCATATATTTT. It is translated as CASRGGGSGNTIYF.

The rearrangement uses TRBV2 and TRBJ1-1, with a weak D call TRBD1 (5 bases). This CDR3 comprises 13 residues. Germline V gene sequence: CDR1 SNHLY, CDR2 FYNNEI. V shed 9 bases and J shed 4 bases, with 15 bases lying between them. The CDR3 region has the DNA TGTGCCAGAGGGTTGACCCAGGGCACTGAAGCTTTCTTT. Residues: CARGLTQGTEAFF.

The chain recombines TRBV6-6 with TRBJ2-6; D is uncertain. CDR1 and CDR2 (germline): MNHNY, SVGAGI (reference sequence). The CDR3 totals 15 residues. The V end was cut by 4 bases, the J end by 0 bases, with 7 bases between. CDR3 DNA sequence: TGTGCCAGCAGTTCCCCGAACTCTGGGGCCAACGTCCTGACTTTC. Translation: CASSSPNSGANVLTF.

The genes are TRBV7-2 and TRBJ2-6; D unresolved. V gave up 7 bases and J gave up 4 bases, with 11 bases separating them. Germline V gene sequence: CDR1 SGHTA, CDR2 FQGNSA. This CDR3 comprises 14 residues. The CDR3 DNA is TGTGCCAGCACCCTGAATGGCGGGGCCAACGTCCTGACTTTC. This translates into CASTLNGGANVLTF.

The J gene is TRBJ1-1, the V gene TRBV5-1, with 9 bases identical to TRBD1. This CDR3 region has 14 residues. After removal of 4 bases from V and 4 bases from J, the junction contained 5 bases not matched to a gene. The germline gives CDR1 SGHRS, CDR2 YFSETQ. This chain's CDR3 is CASSGGTGSTEAFF. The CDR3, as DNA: TGCGCCAGCAGCGGCGGGACAGGGAGCACTGAAGCTTTCTTT.

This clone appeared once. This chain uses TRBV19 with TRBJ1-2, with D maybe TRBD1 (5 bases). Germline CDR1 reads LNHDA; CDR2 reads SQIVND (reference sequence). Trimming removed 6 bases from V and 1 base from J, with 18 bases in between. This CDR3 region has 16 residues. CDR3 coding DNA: TGTGCCAGTAGGCCTTGGGGGACGGGGGATAACTATGGCTACACCTTC. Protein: CASRPWGTGDNYGYTF.

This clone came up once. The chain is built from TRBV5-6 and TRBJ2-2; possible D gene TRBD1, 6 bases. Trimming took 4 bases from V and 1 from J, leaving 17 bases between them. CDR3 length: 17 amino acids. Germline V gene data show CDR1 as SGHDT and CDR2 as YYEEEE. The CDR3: CASSLGSGHRNTGELFF. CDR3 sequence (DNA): TGTGCCAGCAGCCTGGGGTCGGGACATAGGAACACCGGGGAGCTGTTTTTT.

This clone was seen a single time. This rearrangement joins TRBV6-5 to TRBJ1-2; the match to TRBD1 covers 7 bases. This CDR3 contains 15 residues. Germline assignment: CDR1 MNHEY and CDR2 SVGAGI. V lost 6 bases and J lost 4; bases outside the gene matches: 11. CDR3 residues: CASSPGGGASYGYTF. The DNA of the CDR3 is TGTGCCAGCAGCCCAGGGGGGGGCGCGAGCTATGGCTACACCTTC.

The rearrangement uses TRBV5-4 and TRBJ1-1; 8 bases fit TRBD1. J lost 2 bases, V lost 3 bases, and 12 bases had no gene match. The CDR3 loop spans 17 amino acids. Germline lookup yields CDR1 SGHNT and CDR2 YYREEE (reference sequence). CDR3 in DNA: TGTGCCAGCAGCTCGCGACAGGGGCCTGGCCTTAACACTGAAGCTTTCTTT. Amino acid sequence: CASSSRQGPGLNTEAFF.

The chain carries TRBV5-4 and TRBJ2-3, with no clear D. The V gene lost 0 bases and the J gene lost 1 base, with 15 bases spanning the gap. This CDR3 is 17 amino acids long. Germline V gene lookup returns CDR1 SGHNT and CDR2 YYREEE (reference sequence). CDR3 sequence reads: CASSLGLEMDRTDTQYF. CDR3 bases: TGTGCCAGCAGCTTGGGGCTTGAAATGGACCGCACAGATACGCAGTATTTT.

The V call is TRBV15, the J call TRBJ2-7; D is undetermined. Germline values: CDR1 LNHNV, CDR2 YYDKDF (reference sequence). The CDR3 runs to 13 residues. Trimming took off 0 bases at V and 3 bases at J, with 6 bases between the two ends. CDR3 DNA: TGTGCCACCAGCAGAGATCAGCTCTACGAGCAGTACTTC. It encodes CATSRDQLYEQYF.

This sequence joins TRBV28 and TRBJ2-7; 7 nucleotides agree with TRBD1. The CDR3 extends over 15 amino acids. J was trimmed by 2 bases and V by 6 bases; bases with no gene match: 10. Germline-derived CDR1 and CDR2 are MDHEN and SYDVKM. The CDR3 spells CASSAGGANPYEQYF. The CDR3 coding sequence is TGTGCCAGCAGCGCAGGGGGAGCGAATCCCTACGAGCAGTACTTC. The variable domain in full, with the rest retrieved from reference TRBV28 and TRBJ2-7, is DVKVTQSSRYLVKRTGEKVFLECVQDMDHENMFWYRQDPGLGLRLIYFSYDVKMKEKGDIPEGYSVSREKKERFSLILESASTNQTSMYLCASSAGGANPYEQYFGPGTRLTVT.

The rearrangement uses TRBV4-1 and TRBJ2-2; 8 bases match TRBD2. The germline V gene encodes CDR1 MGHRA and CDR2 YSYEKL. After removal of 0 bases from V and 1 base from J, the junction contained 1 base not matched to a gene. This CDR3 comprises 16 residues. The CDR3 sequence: CASSQESGGNTGELFF. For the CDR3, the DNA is TGCGCCAGCAGCCAAGAGAGCGGGGGGAACACCGGGGAGCTGTTTTTT.

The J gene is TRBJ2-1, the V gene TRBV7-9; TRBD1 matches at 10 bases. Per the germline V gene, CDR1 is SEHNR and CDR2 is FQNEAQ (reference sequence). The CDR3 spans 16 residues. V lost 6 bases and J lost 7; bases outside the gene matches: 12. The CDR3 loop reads CASSRATGGVKNEQFF. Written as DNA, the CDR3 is TGTGCCAGCAGTAGGGCGACAGGGGGCGTAAAAAATGAGCAGTTCTTC.

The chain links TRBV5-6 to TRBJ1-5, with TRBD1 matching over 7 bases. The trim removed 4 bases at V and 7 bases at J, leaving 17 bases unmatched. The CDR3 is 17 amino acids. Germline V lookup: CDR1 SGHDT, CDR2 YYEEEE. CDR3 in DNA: TGTGCCAGCAGCCCCCCGTTGAGGGGACAGTCAATGCAGCCCCAGCATTTT. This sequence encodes CASSPPLRGQSMQPQHF.

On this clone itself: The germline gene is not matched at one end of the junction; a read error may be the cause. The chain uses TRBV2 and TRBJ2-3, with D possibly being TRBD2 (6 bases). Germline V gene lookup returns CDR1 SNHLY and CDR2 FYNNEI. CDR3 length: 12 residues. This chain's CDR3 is CASSEALRGVDF. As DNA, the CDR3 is TGTGCCAGCAGTGAAGCGCTCCGCGGGGTGGATTTT.

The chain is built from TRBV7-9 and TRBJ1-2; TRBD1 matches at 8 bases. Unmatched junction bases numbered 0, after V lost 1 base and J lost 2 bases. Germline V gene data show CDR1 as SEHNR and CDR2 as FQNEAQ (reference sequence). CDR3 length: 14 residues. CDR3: CASSLGQGNYGYTF. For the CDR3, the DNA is TGTGCCAGCAGCTTAGGACAGGGGAACTATGGCTACACCTTC.